The next 17 T cell receptor beta chains were all read from a single sample in a study of shared clonotypes between healthy human individuals. Sequencing was performed with immunoSEQ multiplex PCR; in TCRdb, only in-frame clones are kept and a portion is missing. The table lists about 1.1 million clones, roughly 80% of them singletons, with approximately 0.95% in the top ten. The sample was memory CD4+ T cells from PBMCs. Subset defined: CD45RA-negative fraction. All receptors come from a man younger than 35 in good health. Some clones in this sample may be carry-over from other donors' samples.

The chain is built from TRBV25-1 and TRBJ1-3, with 9 bases matching TRBD1. Germline CDR1 is MGHDK and CDR2 is SYGVNS. The ends lost 6 bases at V and 0 bases at J; junction bases unmatched: 6. CDR3 size: 16 residues. The CDR3 here is CASRRTGDFSGNTIYF. As DNA, the CDR3 is TGTGCCAGCAGAAGGACAGGGGACTTCTCTGGAAACACCATATATTTT.

This clone has just one count. The CDR3 loop reads CASSLAGTDQETQYF. The CDR3 nucleotides read TGTGCCAGCAGCTTAGCGGGGACAGATCAAGAGACCCAGTACTTC. The rearrangement links TRBV7-2 to TRBJ2-5; TRBD1 matches at 7 bases. J was trimmed by 2 bases and V by 0 bases; bases with no gene match: 3. The CDR3 has 15 amino acids. Looked up from germline, CDR1 is SGHTA and CDR2 is FQGNSA. The variable domain in full, completed from reference TRBV7-2 and TRBJ2-5, reads GAGVSQSPSNKVTEKGKDVELRCDPISGHTALYWYRQSLGQGLEFLIYFQGNSAPDKSGLPSDRFSAERTGGSVSTLTIQRTQQEDSAVYLCASSLAGTDQETQYFGPGTRLLVL.

On this clone itself: In the same sample, other DNA sequences code for this CDR3. The rearrangement uses TRBV7-2 and TRBJ1-5, with D perhaps matching TRBD1 (5 bases). CDR3 length: 13 residues. Germline CDR1 is SGHTA and CDR2 is FQGNSA. Trimming left V 3 bases short and J 4 bases short, with 7 bases between. The CDR3 region is CASSFRDNQPQHF. CDR3 nucleotides: TGTGCCAGCAGCTTCAGGGATAATCAGCCCCAGCATTTT.

The chain couples TRBV28 to TRBJ2-2; D is ambiguous. V was trimmed by 2 bases and J by 6 bases, leaving 4 bases between them. In germline, CDR1 is MDHEN, CDR2 SYDVKM. The CDR3 is 12 amino acids. CDR3 sequence: CASSLLPGELFF. The CDR3 DNA reads TGTGCCAGCAGTTTACTGCCCGGGGAGCTGTTTTTT.

This clone turned up a few times. The chain has TRBV4-1 and TRBJ1-1, with TRBD1 as a possible D gene (5 bases). Germline V gene data show CDR1 as MGHRA and CDR2 as YSYEKL. This CDR3 spans 16 amino acids. V lost 0 bases and J 1 base, leaving 12 bases between the germline ends. DNA of the CDR3: TGCGCCAGCAGCCAAGATTTCGAGACAGCGAACACTGAAGCTTTCTTT. Protein product: CASSQDFETANTEAFF.

V usage is TRBV7-6 and J usage is TRBJ2-3; D might be TRBD1 or TRBD2, each matching 5 bases. The CDR3 is 15 amino acids. V was pared by 7 bases and J by 12 bases, with 26 bases between. Germline V gene sequence: CDR1 SGHVS, CDR2 FNYEAQ. The CDR3 loop is CASTHAGFSPGAQYF. CDR3 DNA sequence: TGTGCCAGCACCCACGCCGGGTTTTCCCCCGGGGCACAGTATTTT. Looking up the rest from reference TRBV7-6 and TRBJ2-3 gives the full variable domain: GAGVSQSPRYKVTKRGQDVALRCDPISGHVSLYWYRQALGQGPEFLTYFNYEAQQDKSGLPNDRFSAERPEGSISTLTIQRTEQRDSAMYRCASTHAGFSPGAQYFGPGTRLTVL.

The chain couples TRBV5-6 to TRBJ1-5; possible D gene TRBD1, 6 bases. V lost 4 bases and J lost 0, with 14 bases in between. Germline assignment: CDR1 SGHDT and CDR2 YYEEEE. The CDR3 runs to 16 residues. The CDR3 loop reads CASSVGGTYSNQPQHF. Here the CDR3 DNA reads TGTGCCAGCAGCGTAGGTGGGACATATAGCAATCAGCCCCAGCATTTT.

CDR3 in DNA: TGTGCCAGCAGTTTACAGGGGGCTAGCGGGAGGTCTTACAATGAGCAGTTCTTC. It yields the protein CASSLQGASGRSYNEQFF. V and J are TRBV28 and TRBJ2-1, with 11 positions matching TRBD2. There are 18 residues in the CDR3. CDR1 is MDHEN and CDR2 is SYDVKM in the germline V gene. V shed 2 bases, J shed 4 bases, and the junction held 10 bases outside the gene matches.

As concerns this clone: Within the sample, other DNA sequences also encode this same CDR3. The rearrangement joins TRBV5-6 to TRBJ2-6; D might be TRBD1 (6 bases). The CDR3 length is 15 residues. V dropped 2 bases and J dropped 0 bases, with 6 bases sitting between them. Germline CDR1 reads SGHDT; CDR2 reads YYEEEE. The CDR3 loop is CASSFRGSGANVLTF. CDR3 nucleotide sequence: TGTGCCAGCAGCTTCAGGGGCTCTGGGGCCAACGTCCTGACTTTC.

Only a few counts were recorded for this clone. The V gene is TRBV7-9, the J gene TRBJ1-4; D is undetermined. Trimming cost V 2 bases and J 4 bases, with 14 bases left between them. The CDR3 is made up of 16 amino acids. CDR1 is SEHNR and CDR2 is FQNEAQ in the germline V gene (reference sequence). The CDR3, as DNA: TGTGCCAGCAGCTTACGTGGTTCAGAACATAATGAAAAACTGTTTTTT. Translation: CASSLRGSEHNEKLFF.

The chain is built from TRBV28 and TRBJ2-5; D not resolved. Germline V gene sequence: CDR1 MDHEN, CDR2 SYDVKM. Trimming shortened V by 4 bases and J by 4 bases, and 7 bases separated the two germline ends. The CDR3 runs to 12 residues. CDR3 loop: CASSSGIETQYF. As DNA, the CDR3 is TGTGCCAGCAGTTCAGGCATAGAGACCCAGTACTTC.

Notes on this clone: Given a much more abundant clone one base away, this may be a read error. Other DNA sequences in this specimen translate into the identical CDR3. The chain joins TRBV7-3 to TRBJ1-1; 8 bases fit TRBD1. With V trimmed by 3 bases and J by 1 base, 1 base remained unmatched. Germline CDR1 and CDR2: SGHTA and FQGTGA. The CDR3 consists of 14 residues. The CDR3 protein is CASSFQGANTEAFF. The CDR3, as DNA: TGTGCCAGCAGCTTCCAGGGGGCGAACACTGAAGCTTTCTTT.

The chain uses TRBV29-1 and TRBJ2-7; 9 bases line up with TRBD2. This CDR3 region has 15 residues. Germline CDR1 is SQVTM and CDR2 is ANQGSEA. V gave up 6 bases and J gave up 2 bases; unmatched junction bases: 11. The CDR3 DNA reads TGCAGCGTCCGTATAGCGGGAGTGATGGCCTACGAGCAGTACTTC. It translates to CSVRIAGVMAYEQYF.

The sample holds one count of this clone. The CDR3 spells CASSSSLHPADTQYF. CDR3 bases: TGCGCCAGCAGCTCCTCTCTACATCCCGCCGATACGCAGTATTTT. The chain links TRBV5-1 to TRBJ2-3; no definite D call. From germline, CDR1 is SGHRS and CDR2 YFSETQ. Trimming stripped 3 bases from V and 6 bases from J, with 17 bases between. The CDR3 consists of 15 residues.

The chain links TRBV7-8 to TRBJ2-5; unclear D gene. CDR3 length: 16 amino acids. Germline loops: CDR1 SGHVS, CDR2 FQNEAQ. The germline V and J ends were trimmed by 4 bases and 1 base, with 16 bases remaining between them. The CDR3 DNA follows: TGTGCCAGCAGCTCCCAACGGGTGAGAGCCCAAGAGACCCAGTACTTC. This gives the protein CASSSQRVRAQETQYF.

This clone was seen more than once but under ten times. The chain joins TRBV2 to TRBJ2-2; D gene uncertain. This CDR3 is built from 14 residues. Germline V gene data show CDR1 as SNHLY and CDR2 as FYNNEI. V was trimmed by 6 bases and J by 7 bases, leaving 15 bases between them. CDR3 sequence reads: CASRPDGEVGELFF. The CDR3 nucleotides read TGTGCCAGCAGACCCGACGGAGAGGTCGGGGAGCTGTTTTTT.

The chain joins TRBV18 to TRBJ1-1; TRBD1 aligns across 8 bases. Germline V gives CDR1 KGHSH, CDR2 LQKENI. This CDR3 has 16 residues. The ends lost 1 base at V and 4 bases at J; junction bases unmatched: 8. CDR3 in DNA: TGTGCCAGCTCACCACGGGACAGGTCCTTGAGCACTGAAGCTTTCTTT. Protein sequence: CASSPRDRSLSTEAFF. The whole variable domain, filled in from reference TRBV18 and TRBJ1-1, reads NAGVMQNPRHLVRRRGQEARLRCSPMKGHSHVYWYRQLPEEGLKFMVYLQKENIIDESGMPKERFSAEFPKEGPSILRIQQVVRGDSAAYFCASSPRDRSLSTEAFFGQGTRLTVV.